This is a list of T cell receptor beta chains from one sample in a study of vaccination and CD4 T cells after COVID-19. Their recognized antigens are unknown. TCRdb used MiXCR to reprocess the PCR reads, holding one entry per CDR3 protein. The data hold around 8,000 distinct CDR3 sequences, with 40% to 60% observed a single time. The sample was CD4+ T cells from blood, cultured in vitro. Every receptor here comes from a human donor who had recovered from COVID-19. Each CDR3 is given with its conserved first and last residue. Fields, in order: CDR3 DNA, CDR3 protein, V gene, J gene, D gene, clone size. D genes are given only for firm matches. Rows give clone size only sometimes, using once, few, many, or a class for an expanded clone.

cdr3_nt: TGTGCCAGCAGTTTAAGCTCAGGGGAAAGCCAGCCCCAGCATTTT; cdr3_aa: CASSLSSGESQPQHF; v_call: TRBV12-3/TRBV12-4; j_call: TRBJ1-5; d_call: NA; clone_size: NA
cdr3_nt: TGTGCCAGCATCCGCCGGGACACCTATAATTCACCCCTCCACTTT; cdr3_aa: CASIRRDTYNSPLHF; v_call: TRBV6-1; j_call: TRBJ1-6; d_call: NA; clone_size: few
cdr3_nt: TGTGCCAGCAGTATGGGGCGGGGGTACACTGAAGCTTTCTTT; cdr3_aa: CASSMGRGYTEAFF; v_call: TRBV25-1; j_call: TRBJ1-1; d_call: NA; clone_size: few
cdr3_nt: TGCAGTGCTAGCGGGACTAGCGGGAACACAGATACGCAGTATTTT; cdr3_aa: CSASGTSGNTDTQYF; v_call: TRBV20-1; j_call: TRBJ2-3; d_call: TRBD2; clone_size: NA
cdr3_nt: TGTGCCACCAGTGATTCTACTAGCGGGGTCACCGGGGAGCTGTTTTTT; cdr3_aa: CATSDSTSGVTGELFF; v_call: TRBV24-1; j_call: TRBJ2-2; d_call: TRBD2; clone_size: NA
cdr3_nt: TGTGCCAGCAGCCAGTGGGGGGACAGCACAGATACGCAGTATTTT; cdr3_aa: CASSQWGDSTDTQYF; v_call: TRBV7-6; j_call: TRBJ2-3; d_call: NA; clone_size: NA
cdr3_nt: TGTGCCAGCAGCAAACAGGGGGCCGGCACCGGGGAGCTGTTTTTT; cdr3_aa: CASSKQGAGTGELFF; v_call: TRBV12-3/TRBV12-4; j_call: TRBJ2-2; d_call: TRBD1; clone_size: NA
cdr3_nt: TGTGCCACCAGCAGGAGGACAGGGGGTGGAAACACCATATATTTT; cdr3_aa: CATSRRTGGGNTIYF; v_call: TRBV15; j_call: TRBJ1-3; d_call: TRBD1; clone_size: few
cdr3_nt: TGTGCCAGCAGCTTACAGCCTCTGACCGCGGAGGGGGCCGGGGAGCTGTTTTTT; cdr3_aa: CASSLQPLTAEGAGELFF; v_call: TRBV11-1; j_call: TRBJ2-2; d_call: NA; clone_size: NA
cdr3_nt: TGTGCCAGCAGCTTATTAGGGGGGGGCAATCAGCCCCAGCATTTT; cdr3_aa: CASSLLGGGNQPQHF; v_call: TRBV7-6; j_call: TRBJ1-5; d_call: NA; clone_size: NA
cdr3_nt: TGTGCCAGTGGGGGACGCTACCTGGCGGACGAGCAGTACTTC; cdr3_aa: CASGGRYLADEQYF; v_call: TRBV28; j_call: TRBJ2-7; d_call: NA; clone_size: NA
cdr3_nt: TGCGCCAGCAGCCCCCGGGCAGGGGTTGAAGCTTTCTTT; cdr3_aa: CASSPRAGVEAFF; v_call: TRBV5-1; j_call: TRBJ1-1; d_call: NA; clone_size: NA
cdr3_nt: TGTGCCAGCAGTGTGGGGGGAGAAGTCACAGATACGCAGTATTTT; cdr3_aa: CASSVGGEVTDTQYF; v_call: TRBV6-1; j_call: TRBJ2-3; d_call: NA; clone_size: few
cdr3_nt: TGTGCCAGCAGTCAGTATCGACAGGGAGCCCAACGTAATGAGCAGTTCTTC; cdr3_aa: CASSQYRQGAQRNEQFF; v_call: TRBV27; j_call: TRBJ2-1; d_call: TRBD1; clone_size: large
cdr3_nt: TGTGCCAGCAGTTTAGATGATCCCGCTTACACCGGGGAGCTGTTTTTT; cdr3_aa: CASSLDDPAYTGELFF; v_call: TRBV27; j_call: TRBJ2-2; d_call: NA; clone_size: few
cdr3_nt: TGCAGTGCTAGGTCGAGGATCAATCAGCCCCAGCATTTT; cdr3_aa: CSARSRINQPQHF; v_call: TRBV20-1; j_call: TRBJ1-5; d_call: NA; clone_size: few
cdr3_nt: TGTGCCAGCAGCTTCCTGGACGGGGGGAGTTCACCCCTCCACTTT; cdr3_aa: CASSFLDGGSSPLHF; v_call: TRBV7-9; j_call: TRBJ1-6; d_call: NA; clone_size: medium-sized
cdr3_nt: TGTGCCAGCAGCTTGGCAGGGACTAATGAGCAGTTCTTC; cdr3_aa: CASSLAGTNEQFF; v_call: TRBV7-3; j_call: TRBJ2-1; d_call: NA; clone_size: NA
cdr3_nt: TGCAGTGCAAGGGGCTATAGCAGGGATACGCAGTATTTT; cdr3_aa: CSARGYSRDTQYF; v_call: TRBV20-1; j_call: TRBJ2-3; d_call: NA; clone_size: NA
cdr3_nt: TGTGCCAGCAGTGGGTTCGTTCGCACAGATACGCAGTATTTT; cdr3_aa: CASSGFVRTDTQYF; v_call: TRBV2; j_call: TRBJ2-3; d_call: NA; clone_size: few
cdr3_nt: TGCAACATTGACAGGGGAAATGGCTACACCTTC; cdr3_aa: CNIDRGNGYTF; v_call: TRBV20-1; j_call: TRBJ1-2; d_call: TRBD1; clone_size: NA
cdr3_nt: TGTGCCAGCTCACCAAGAACAGATACGCAGTATTTT; cdr3_aa: CASSPRTDTQYF; v_call: TRBV18; j_call: TRBJ2-3; d_call: NA; clone_size: NA
cdr3_nt: TGTGCCAGCAGTTTAGCGCGGACAGTCTCCTACAATGAGCAGTTCTTC; cdr3_aa: CASSLARTVSYNEQFF; v_call: TRBV12-3/TRBV12-4; j_call: TRBJ2-1; d_call: NA; clone_size: few
cdr3_nt: TGCAGCGTTGGAGAGTTAGCGGGAGCCGATGAGCAGTTCTTC; cdr3_aa: CSVGELAGADEQFF; v_call: TRBV29-1; j_call: TRBJ2-1; d_call: TRBD2; clone_size: NA
cdr3_nt: TGCAGTGCTAGAGGTAGCGGGAGGGCCTACAATGAGCAGTTCTTC; cdr3_aa: CSARGSGRAYNEQFF; v_call: TRBV20-1; j_call: TRBJ2-1; d_call: TRBD2; clone_size: NA
cdr3_nt: TGTGCCAGCATCGTTCGGTTAGGGGCTGGAAACACCATATATTTT; cdr3_aa: CASIVRLGAGNTIYF; v_call: TRBV28; j_call: TRBJ1-3; d_call: NA; clone_size: NA
cdr3_nt: TGTGCCAGCAGTTTCACATGGGGGACAGGGAACACCGGGGAGCTGTTTTTT; cdr3_aa: CASSFTWGTGNTGELFF; v_call: TRBV28; j_call: TRBJ2-2; d_call: TRBD1; clone_size: NA
cdr3_nt: TGCAGTGCTTTCCTTATAGGACAGGGAATCTATGGCTACACCTTC; cdr3_aa: CSAFLIGQGIYGYTF; v_call: TRBV20-1; j_call: TRBJ1-2; d_call: TRBD1; clone_size: NA
cdr3_nt: TGTGCCATCAGTCCGCGGGGGGGGACCCAAGAGACCCAGTACTTC; cdr3_aa: CAISPRGGTQETQYF; v_call: TRBV10-3; j_call: TRBJ2-5; d_call: TRBD2; clone_size: NA
cdr3_nt: TGCAGTGCTAGAGTTTCCAGGGGCTATGGCTACACCTTC; cdr3_aa: CSARVSRGYGYTF; v_call: TRBV20-1; j_call: TRBJ1-2; d_call: NA; clone_size: NA
cdr3_nt: TGTGCCAGCAGTTTAGGGGCAGGACCCTACGAGCAGTACTTC; cdr3_aa: CASSLGAGPYEQYF; v_call: TRBV27; j_call: TRBJ2-7; d_call: NA; clone_size: NA
cdr3_nt: TGCGCCAGCAGCCAAGATCCTGGGAGCTCCTACGAGCAGTACTTC; cdr3_aa: CASSQDPGSSYEQYF; v_call: TRBV4-3; j_call: TRBJ2-7; d_call: NA; clone_size: NA
cdr3_nt: TGCAGCGTTGCCCCTAGCGGGAGAGAAACCGGGGAGCTGTTTTTT; cdr3_aa: CSVAPSGRETGELFF; v_call: TRBV29-1; j_call: TRBJ2-2; d_call: TRBD2; clone_size: NA
cdr3_nt: TGTGCCAGTAGTAGAGACAGGGGCGGGGCAACTAATGAAAAACTGTTTTTT; cdr3_aa: CASSRDRGGATNEKLFF; v_call: TRBV19; j_call: TRBJ1-4; d_call: TRBD1; clone_size: NA
cdr3_nt: TGTGCCAGCAGTTTCGGGGGACGGATCTATGGCTACACCTTC; cdr3_aa: CASSFGGRIYGYTF; v_call: TRBV28; j_call: TRBJ1-2; d_call: NA; clone_size: few
cdr3_nt: TGTGCCAGTAGTGGACCGGGACTAGCTTTATACGAGCAGTACTTC; cdr3_aa: CASSGPGLALYEQYF; v_call: TRBV19; j_call: TRBJ2-7; d_call: TRBD2; clone_size: NA
cdr3_nt: TGTGCCAGCAGCGGAGGGGTCGGTGGCCAGTATAGCACAGATACGCAGTATTTT; cdr3_aa: CASSGGVGGQYSTDTQYF; v_call: TRBV7-9; j_call: TRBJ2-3; d_call: NA; clone_size: NA
cdr3_nt: TGTGCCAGCAGCTTAGGCAGATACAATGAGCAGTTCTTC; cdr3_aa: CASSLGRYNEQFF; v_call: TRBV11-1; j_call: TRBJ2-1; d_call: NA; clone_size: NA